The present T cell receptor beta chain was sequenced within a study of T cells after yellow fever vaccination. Study context: Preparation of fractions with low cell numbers was performed using SMART-Seq v4 Ultra Low Input.

The TCR cDNA carried a universal primer site and UMIs from 5'RACE template switching. Each CDR3 protein gets one entry after TCRdb re-called the 5' RACE reads with MiXCR. Of some 400,000 distinct CDR3 sequences listed, 6.2% were seen once; the top ten hold approximately 15%. This clonotype has only a few counts. The sample here was PBMCs, taken 5 days after the yellow fever booster vaccination. The clonotype was recovered from a man under 40 who received the YFV17D yellow fever vaccine.

The CDR3 loop reads CASYRGSYNSPLHF. CDR3 nucleotides: TGTGCCAGCTACCGTGGCTCCTATAATTCACCCCTCCACTTT. V is TRBV28 and J is TRBJ1-6; D is undetermined. V lost 8 bases to trimming and J lost 0 bases, with 8 bases between them. CDR3 length: 14 amino acids. The germline V gene has CDR1 MDHEN and CDR2 SYDVKM.